The 31 T cell receptor beta chains reported below all come from one sample, sequenced in a study of blood T cell repertoires in COVID-19. Sequencing was performed with immunoSEQ multiplex PCR; in TCRdb, only in-frame clones are kept and a portion is missing. The sample lists approximately 150,000 clones, 89% occurring once. Sequencing was performed on peripheral blood. These receptors originate from a human donor in a cohort sampled during active COVID-19.

The chain combines TRBV19 with TRBJ2-7; D is possibly TRBD2 (6 bases). The CDR3 totals 13 residues. Per the germline V gene, CDR1 is LNHDA and CDR2 is SQIVND (reference sequence). V shed 3 bases and J shed 12 bases, with 18 bases lying between them. Written as DNA, the CDR3 is TGTGCCAGTAGTATCGATCGAGGACTACGACGGTACTTC. The encoded protein is CASSIDRGLRRYF.

This clone was detected only a few times. The rearrangement joins TRBV29-1 to TRBJ2-7; D uncertain. Germline V gene sequence: CDR1 SQVTM, CDR2 ANQGSEA. V was clipped by 5 bases and J by 3 bases, with 8 bases between them. This CDR3 region has 11 residues. DNA for the CDR3: TGCAGCGTTAAACGGAGCTACGAGCAGTACTTC. Translated: CSVKRSYEQYF.

CDR3 sequence reads: CASSHQERGRGGYTF. CDR3 sequence (DNA): TGCGCCAGCAGCCACCAAGAGCGGGGGAGAGGTGGCTACACCTTC. V usage is TRBV4-3 and J usage is TRBJ1-2; weak D call: TRBD1 (5 bases). The V gene lost 3 bases and the J gene lost 7 bases, with 18 bases spanning the gap. The CDR3 has 15 amino acids. The germline CDR1 and CDR2 sequences are LGHNA and YSLEER.

The J gene is TRBJ1-2, the V gene TRBV7-8; weak D call: TRBD1 (6 bases). The V and J ends lost 4 bases and 7 bases respectively, with 13 bases between them. The CDR3 has 13 amino acids. The germline CDR1 and CDR2 sequences are SGHVS and FQNEAQ. DNA of the CDR3: TGTGCCAGCAGCTCTACAGGGCTAGGTGGCTACACCTTC. Residues: CASSSTGLGGYTF.

This chain uses TRBV5-8 with TRBJ2-7; D ambiguous. The CDR3 runs to 11 residues. Germline CDR1 is SGHTS and CDR2 is YDEGEE. Trimming shortened V by 0 bases and J by 4 bases, and 2 bases separated the two germline ends. The CDR3 loop is CASSLVYEQYF. The CDR3 DNA follows: TGTGCCAGCAGCTTGGTATACGAGCAGTACTTC.

The rearrangement links TRBV4-3 to TRBJ2-1; TRBD2 matches at 7 bases. Germline V lookup: CDR1 LGHNA, CDR2 YSLEER. This CDR3 contains 15 residues. J lost 5 bases, V lost 0 bases, and 4 bases had no gene match. The CDR3 here is CASSQDPAGHNEQFF. CDR3 DNA: TGCGCCAGCAGCCAAGACCCAGCGGGACACAATGAGCAGTTCTTC.

The chain joins TRBV3-1 (or the pseudogene TRBV3-2) to TRBJ1-5, with 8 bases matching TRBD1. V was pared by 0 bases and J by 7 bases, with 5 bases of the junction left unmatched. This CDR3 has 15 residues. Germline values: CDR1 LGHDT, CDR2 YNNKEL (reference sequence). The CDR3 nucleotides read TGTGCCAGCAGCCAAGACTGGGACAGGCCCCAGCCCCAGCATTTT. Encoded protein: CASSQDWDRPQPQHF.

The rearrangement joins TRBV2 to TRBJ2-3; no clear D. Trimming shortened V by 1 base and J by 0 bases, and 5 bases separated the two germline ends. Per the germline V gene, CDR1 is SNHLY and CDR2 is FYNNEI. The CDR3 totals 14 residues. The CDR3 here is CASSEDLSTDTQYF. CDR3 coding DNA: TGTGCCAGCAGTGAAGATCTGAGCACAGATACGCAGTATTTT.

The chain employs TRBV9 and TRBJ1-2; maybe TRBD1 (6 bases). V lost 0 bases and J lost 4, with 13 bases in between. Germline V CDR1 and CDR2: SGDLS, YYNGEE. CDR3 size: 15 residues. The CDR3 DNA reads as TGTGCCAGCAGCGTAGCAGGGGCCCTTGGCTATGGCTACACCTTC. Amino acids: CASSVAGALGYGYTF.

The chain carries TRBV6-2 or TRBV6-3 and TRBJ2-7; a weak D match, TRBD2 (5 bases). The germline V and J ends were trimmed by 4 bases and 1 base, with 17 bases remaining between them. The CDR3 has 16 residues. The germline gives CDR1 MNHEY, CDR2 SVGEGT. The CDR3 region is CASSSRPWSGSYEQYF. The CDR3 nucleotides read TGTGCCAGCAGTTCCCGGCCCTGGTCGGGGTCCTACGAGCAGTACTTC.

V and J are TRBV13 and TRBJ1-1; D remains ambiguous. The ends were cut back, 0 bases at V and 2 bases at J, with 7 bases in the middle. The CDR3 contains 14 residues. Germline CDR1 reads PRHDT; CDR2 reads FYEKMQ (reference sequence). The CDR3 DNA reads TGTGCCAGCAGCTTAGGTGGGCCCAACACTGAAGCTTTCTTT. Translating it yields CASSLGGPNTEAFF. The full variable domain, with the rest looked up from reference TRBV13 and TRBJ1-1, is AAGVIQSPRHLIKEKRETATLKCYPIPRHDTVYWYQQGPGQDPQFLISFYEKMQSDKGSIPDRFSAQQFSDYHSELNMSSLELGDSALYFCASSLGGPNTEAFFGQGTRLTVV.

This clone was detected once. The rearrangement links TRBV27 to TRBJ1-2, with a possible D match to TRBD1 (6 bases). CDR1 and CDR2 (germline): MNHEY, SMNVEV (reference sequence). The CDR3 loop spans 13 amino acids. V was trimmed by 5 bases and J by 4 bases, leaving 11 bases between them. This CDR3 is CASSPQGSYGYTF. Here the CDR3 DNA reads TGTGCCAGCAGTCCGCAGGGGAGCTATGGCTACACCTTC.

Worth noting for this clone: Other DNA sequences in the same sample also yield this CDR3. The V and J genes are TRBV30 and TRBJ2-3, with TRBD2 matching over 7 bases. The CDR3 contains 15 residues. The germline gives CDR1 GTSNPN, CDR2 SVGIG (reference sequence). V was clipped by 0 bases and J by 1 base; unmatched bases: 4. CDR3 amino acids: CAWSVLAGGTDTQYF. Written as DNA, the CDR3 is TGTGCCTGGAGTGTACTCGCGGGGGGCACAGATACGCAGTATTTT.

The V call is TRBV27, the J call TRBJ1-2, with 9 bases fitting TRBD1. The CDR3 length is 17 residues. The junction had 11 bases not matched to a gene; V was cut back by 3 bases and J by 3 bases. The germline V gene encodes CDR1 MNHEY and CDR2 SMNVEV (reference sequence). The CDR3 coding sequence is TGTGCCAGCAGTTTTAGGGGGACAGGGAAGGTTGACTATGGCTACACCTTC. It specifies CASSFRGTGKVDYGYTF.

The chain employs TRBV7-9 and TRBJ2-3; 9 bases match TRBD1. The CDR3 is 16 amino acids. Trimming at V came to 1 base and at J to 2 bases, leaving 4 bases not matched to a gene. Per the germline V gene, CDR1 is SEHNR and CDR2 is FQNEAQ (reference sequence). Written as DNA, the CDR3 is TGTGCCAGCAGCTTAGGTGGGACAGGGATCACAGATACGCAGTATTTT. The encoded protein is CASSLGGTGITDTQYF.

The CDR3 spells CASSEPGGGGSPLHF. CDR3 nucleotide sequence: TGTGCCAGCAGTGAACCAGGGGGCGGGGGTTCACCCCTCCACTTT. This chain connects TRBV6-1 to TRBJ1-6; TRBD1 agrees at 8 bases. V shed 2 bases and J 9 bases; nucleotides not matched to a gene: 6. There are 15 residues in the CDR3. Looked up from germline, CDR1 is MNHNS and CDR2 is SASEGT.

This clone came up once. CDR3 residues: CASSWTELYGYTF. For the CDR3, the DNA is TGTGCCAGCTCCTGGACAGAACTCTATGGCTACACCTTC. This chain joins TRBV18 and TRBJ1-2, with D perhaps TRBD1 (6 bases). V was pared by 6 bases and J by 4 bases, with 12 bases between. Germline V lookup: CDR1 KGHSH, CDR2 LQKENI. The CDR3 sequence is 13 residues long.

The gene calls are TRBV10-3 and TRBJ2-2, with 8 positions matching TRBD1. The CDR3 contains 15 residues. Looked up from germline, CDR1 is ENHRY and CDR2 is SYGVKD. V trimming: 9 bases; J trimming: 6 bases; junction bases outside the gene matches: 12. The CDR3, as DNA: TGTGCCATAAGCGCCGGACAGGGCCGCGCCGGGGAGCTGTTTTTT. Its translation: CAISAGQGRAGELFF.

This clone was found a few times. The genes are TRBV7-9 and TRBJ2-1; 7 bases are a match to TRBD2. Unmatched junction bases numbered 13, after V lost 5 bases and J lost 12 bases. Germline CDR1 reads SEHNR; CDR2 reads FQNEAQ (reference sequence). The CDR3 sequence is 14 residues long. CDR3 coding DNA: TGTGCCAGCAGCCCTAGCGGTGACCCCTATCGGCAGTTCTTC. This translates into CASSPSGDPYRQFF.

The chain combines TRBV4-1 with TRBJ1-2, with TRBD1 identical over 7 bases. The CDR3 covers 15 residues. In germline, CDR1 is MGHRA, CDR2 YSYEKL. After removal of 5 bases from V and 4 bases from J, the junction contained 10 bases not matched to a gene. The CDR3 is CASSTRTGTFYGYTF. CDR3 DNA sequence: TGCGCCAGCAGCACCCGGACAGGCACCTTCTATGGCTACACCTTC.

This chain links TRBV4-1 with TRBJ1-5; D may be TRBD1 (5 bases). This CDR3 comprises 14 residues. V lost 0 bases and J 6 bases, leaving 9 bases between the germline ends. CDR1 is MGHRA and CDR2 is YSYEKL in the germline V gene. This CDR3 is CASSQEGGSQPQHF. As DNA, the CDR3 is TGCGCCAGCAGCCAAGAGGGGGGGAGTCAGCCCCAGCATTTT.

CDR3 nucleotides: TGTGCCAGCAGTGAAGCGTACACAGACGAGCAGTACTTC. Amino acid sequence: CASSEAYTDEQYF. The V gene is TRBV6-1, the J gene TRBJ2-7; no firm D call. Germline V gives CDR1 MNHNS, CDR2 SASEGT. This CDR3 region has 13 residues. The V end was cut by 0 bases, the J end by 5 bases, with 8 bases between.

The chain is built from TRBV5-1 and TRBJ1-2; 10 nucleotides agree with TRBD1. The CDR3 spans 14 residues. From germline, CDR1 is SGHRS and CDR2 YFSETQ. With V trimmed by 2 bases and J by 8 bases, 6 bases remained unmatched. The CDR3 DNA follows: TGCGCCAGCAGCTTCGGACAGGGGGATAACGGCTACACCTTC. Its protein product is CASSFGQGDNGYTF.

The chain carries TRBV27 and TRBJ2-1; D is undetermined. Germline assignment: CDR1 MNHEY and CDR2 SMNVEV (reference sequence). The CDR3 is 12 amino acids. V lost 4 bases, J lost 3 bases, and 4 bases lay in between. The CDR3 DNA is TGTGCCAGCAGTTCAGACTACAATGAGCAGTTCTTC. This gives the protein CASSSDYNEQFF.

V is TRBV9 and J is TRBJ2-2; TRBD2 matches 16 bases. The V gene's germline CDR1 is SGDLS and CDR2 YYNGEE. V trimming: 3 bases; J trimming: 4 bases; junction bases outside the gene matches: 9. The CDR3 is 19 residues long. The CDR3 DNA sequence: TGTGCCAGCAGCGGATCGGGACTAGCGGGGGGGCCTTTCACCGGGGAGCTGTTTTTT. Its protein is CASSGSGLAGGPFTGELFF.

V and J are TRBV7-7 and TRBJ2-2; 7 bases map to TRBD1. The CDR3 length is 13 residues. With V trimmed by 5 bases and J by 6 bases, 3 bases remained unmatched. Germline CDR1 reads SSHAT; CDR2 reads FNYEAQ (reference sequence). The CDR3 region has the DNA TGTGCCAGCAGCCTAGACAGGGCCGGGGAGCTGTTTTTT. Translation: CASSLDRAGELFF.

This chain connects TRBV27 to TRBJ1-4; a possible D gene is TRBD1 (6 bases). Germline CDR1 is MNHEY and CDR2 is SMNVEV (reference sequence). Trimming took off 5 bases at V and 4 bases at J, with 11 bases between the two ends. This CDR3 has 14 amino acids. The CDR3 bases are TGTGCCAGCAGTCAGGGGTATATTAATGAAAAACTGTTTTTT. This codes for CASSQGYINEKLFF.

The chain uses TRBV18 and TRBJ1-1, with a possible D match to TRBD1 (6 bases). V was shortened by 4 bases and J by 4 bases, with 13 bases between the two germline ends. The CDR3 loop spans 14 amino acids. Germline V lookup: CDR1 KGHSH, CDR2 LQKENI. This CDR3 is CASSLGGGSTEAFF. CDR3 in DNA: TGTGCCAGCTCACTAGGGGGGGGGAGCACTGAAGCTTTCTTT.

This chain joins TRBV11-2 and TRBJ2-3, with TRBD1 as a possible D gene (5 bases). The V end was cut by 1 base, the J end by 1 base, with 12 bases between. Germline V gives CDR1 SGHAT, CDR2 FQNNGV. This CDR3 is built from 16 residues. The CDR3 sequence is CASSLVRYRRTDTQYF. CDR3 sequence (DNA): TGTGCCAGCAGCTTAGTTAGGTACAGGCGCACAGATACGCAGTATTTT.

The V and J genes are TRBV6-2 or TRBV6-3 and TRBJ2-2, with a possible D match to TRBD1 (6 bases). Trimming took off 4 bases at V and 2 bases at J, with 8 bases between the two ends. Per germline, CDR1 MNHEY and CDR2 SVGEGT. The CDR3 spans 14 residues. The CDR3 DNA follows: TGTGCCAGCAGTTCACAGGGTAACACCGGGGAGCTGTTTTTT. It translates to CASSSQGNTGELFF.

In its sample, this clone was seen once. The gene calls are TRBV6-5 and TRBJ1-2; no reliable D call. Germline CDR1 and CDR2: MNHEY and SVGAGI. Trimming took off 2 bases at V and 8 bases at J, with 15 bases between the two ends. This CDR3 is built from 14 residues. Written as DNA, the CDR3 is TGTGCCAGCAGTTACGGCCGGCCGGTCGGGGGCTACACCTTC. Translation gives CASSYGRPVGGYTF.